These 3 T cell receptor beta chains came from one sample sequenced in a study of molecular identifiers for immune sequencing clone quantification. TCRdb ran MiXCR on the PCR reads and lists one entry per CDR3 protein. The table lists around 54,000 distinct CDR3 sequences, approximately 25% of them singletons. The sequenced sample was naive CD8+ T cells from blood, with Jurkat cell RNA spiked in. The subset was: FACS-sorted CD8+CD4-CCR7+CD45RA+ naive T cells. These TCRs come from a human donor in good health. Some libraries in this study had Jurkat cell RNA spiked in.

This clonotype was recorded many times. Here the CDR3 DNA reads TGTGCCAGCAGCTTGTCTGTTTTTGCGATTCCCAACTATGGCTACACCTTC. Protein sequence: CASSLSVFAIPNYGYTF. This chain uses TRBV5-6 with TRBJ1-2; D gene unclear. This CDR3 contains 17 residues. Germline lookup yields CDR1 SGHDT and CDR2 YYEEEE. Trimming took 1 base from V and 2 from J, leaving 18 bases between them.

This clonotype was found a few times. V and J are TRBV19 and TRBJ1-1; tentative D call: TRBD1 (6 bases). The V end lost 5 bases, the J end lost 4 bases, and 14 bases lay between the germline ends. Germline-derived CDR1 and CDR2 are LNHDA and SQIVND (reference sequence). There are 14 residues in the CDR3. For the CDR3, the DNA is TGTGCCAGTAGTGTAAGCCCAGGGGCCACTGAAGCTTTCTTT. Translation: CASSVSPGATEAFF.

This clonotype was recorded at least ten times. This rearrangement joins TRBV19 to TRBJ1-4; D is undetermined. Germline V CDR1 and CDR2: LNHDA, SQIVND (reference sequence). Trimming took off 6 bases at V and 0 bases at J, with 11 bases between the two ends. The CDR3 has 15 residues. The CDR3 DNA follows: TGTGCCAGTAGCCCATGGGGAGCAACTAATGAAAAACTGTTTTTT. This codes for CASSPWGATNEKLFF.